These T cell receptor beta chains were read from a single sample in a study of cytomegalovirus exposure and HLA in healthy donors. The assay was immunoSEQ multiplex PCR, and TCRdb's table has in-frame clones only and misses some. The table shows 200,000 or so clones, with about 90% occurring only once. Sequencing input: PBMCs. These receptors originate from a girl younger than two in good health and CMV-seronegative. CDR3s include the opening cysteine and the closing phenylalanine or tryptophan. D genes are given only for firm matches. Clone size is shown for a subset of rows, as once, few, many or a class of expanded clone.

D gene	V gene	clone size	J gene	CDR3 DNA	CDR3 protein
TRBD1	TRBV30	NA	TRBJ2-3	TGTGCCTGGAGTACCGGGACAGGGGGCTCGGGTACGCAGTATTTT	CAWSTGTGGSGTQYF
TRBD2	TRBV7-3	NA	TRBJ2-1	TGTGCCAGCAGCAGAGCGGGGAATGAGCAGTTCTTC	CASSRAGNEQFF
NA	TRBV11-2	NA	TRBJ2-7	TGTGCCAGCAGCTTAGCGCGGGGCCCCATCTACGAGCAGTACTTC	CASSLARGPIYEQYF
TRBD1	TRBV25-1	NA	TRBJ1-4	TGTGCCAGCAGTGTGGGATATCCAGGGGGTGAAAAACTGTTTTTT	CASSVGYPGGEKLFF
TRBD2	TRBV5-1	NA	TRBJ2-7	TGCGCCAGCAGGTCGGAGCGGGGGAGTCGGGAGCAGTACTTC	CASRSERGSREQYF
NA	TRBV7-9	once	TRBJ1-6	TGTGCCAGCAGCCCCCGGGACACCGGCTATTCACCCCTCCACTTT	CASSPRDTGYSPLHF
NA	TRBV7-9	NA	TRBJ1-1	TGTGCCAGCAGTTCACAGACAGACACTGAAGCTTTCTTT	CASSSQTDTEAFF
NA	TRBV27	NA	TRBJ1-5	TGTGCCAGCACTCCCTTGGGAGTGGGCAATCAGCCCCAGCATTTT	CASTPLGVGNQPQHF
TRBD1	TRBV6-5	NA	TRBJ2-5	TGTGCCAGCAGAAAACAGGGGGCAGGAGAGACCCAGTACTTC	CASRKQGAGETQYF
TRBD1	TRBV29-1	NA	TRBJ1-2	TGCAGCGCCGACGACAGGGGCCCCCCCTATGGCTACACCTTC	CSADDRGPPYGYTF
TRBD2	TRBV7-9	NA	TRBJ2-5	TGTGCCAGCAGCCGGACTAGCGGGATAAGAGAGACCCAGTACTTC	CASSRTSGIRETQYF
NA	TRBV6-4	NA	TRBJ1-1	TGTGCCAGCAGTGTGACTGTGAACACTGAAGCTTTCTTT	CASSVTVNTEAFF
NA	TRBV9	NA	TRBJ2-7	TGTGCCAGCAGCGTAACCACCGAGAGGCGAAGCGAGCAGTACTTC	CASSVTTERRSEQYF
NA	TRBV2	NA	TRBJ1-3	TGTGCCAGCAGTGAAGGGGGCAAGGGTGCGGGAAACACCATATATTTT	CASSEGGKGAGNTIYF
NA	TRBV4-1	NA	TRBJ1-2	TGCGCCAGCAGCCAAGGATGGGCGGACTCTAACTATGGCTACACCTTC	CASSQGWADSNYGYTF
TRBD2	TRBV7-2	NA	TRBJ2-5	TGTGCCAGCAGCCCCAGAGCGGGGAAAGAGACCCAGTACTTC	CASSPRAGKETQYF
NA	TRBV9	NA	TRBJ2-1	TGTGCCAGCAGCGGAAATCCAGGGACTTCCGAGCAGTTCTTC	CASSGNPGTSEQFF
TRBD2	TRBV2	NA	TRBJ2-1	TGTGCCAGCAGCGACCCCGGGACTAGCGGCCACAATGAGCAGTTCTTC	CASSDPGTSGHNEQFF
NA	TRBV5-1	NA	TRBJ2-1	TGCGCCAGCAGCTTGGGCGTGACAGAGCTTTACAATGAGCAGTTCTTC	CASSLGVTELYNEQFF
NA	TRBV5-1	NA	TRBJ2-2	TGCGCCAGCAGTCCCCAGGACACCGGGGAGCTGTTTTTT	CASSPQDTGELFF
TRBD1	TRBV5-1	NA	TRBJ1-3	TGCGCCAGCAGCTCACAGGGGTCGCCCGGAAACACCATATATTTT	CASSSQGSPGNTIYF
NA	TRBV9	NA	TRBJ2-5	TGTGCCAGCAGCCAATCAGGGGAGTCGGAGACCCAGTACTTC	CASSQSGESETQYF
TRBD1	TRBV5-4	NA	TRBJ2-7	TGTGCCAGCAGCCTCCCGGGACAGGGGACCTACGAGCAGTACTTC	CASSLPGQGTYEQYF
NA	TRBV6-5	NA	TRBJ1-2	TGTGCCAGCAGTTACTCGGCCGCCTCCTATGGCTACACCTTC	CASSYSAASYGYTF
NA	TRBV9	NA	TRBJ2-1	TGTGCCAGCAGCCTCGACTACTTCACTGAGCAGTTCTTC	CASSLDYFTEQFF
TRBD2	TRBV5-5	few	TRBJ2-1	TGTGCCAGCAGCTGGACTAGCGCATCGTACAATGAGCAGTTCTTC	CASSWTSASYNEQFF
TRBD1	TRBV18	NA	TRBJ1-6	TGTGCCAGCTCAACTACGACAGGGGATAATTCACCCCTCCACTTT	CASSTTTGDNSPLHF
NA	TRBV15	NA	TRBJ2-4	TGTGCCACGCAACCTATAGCGGAACTAGCCAAAAACATTCAGTACTTC	CATQPIAELAKNIQYF
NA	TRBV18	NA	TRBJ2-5	TGTGCCAGCTCACCCAAGACAGTCCAAGGGGAGACCCAGTACTTC	CASSPKTVQGETQYF
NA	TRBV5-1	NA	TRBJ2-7	TGCGCCAGCAGCCCTCTGACACGGCTCGAGCAGTACTTC	CASSPLTRLEQYF
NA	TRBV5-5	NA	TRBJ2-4	TGTGCCAGCAGCTTGCCCGGAAACATTCAGTACTTC	CASSLPGNIQYF
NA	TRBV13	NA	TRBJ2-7	TGTGCCAGCAGCTTAGGCCTGGGGCTAGCGTTAAACTACGAGCAGTACTTC	CASSLGLGLALNYEQYF
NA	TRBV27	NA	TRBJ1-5	TGTGCCAGCAGTTTCGGTCAGGGGCGGTGGGCCCAGCATTTT	CASSFGQGRWAQHF
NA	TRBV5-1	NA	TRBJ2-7	TGCGCCAGCAGTTCCGCGGGGTCCTACGAGCAGTACTTC	CASSSAGSYEQYF
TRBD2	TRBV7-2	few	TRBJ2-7	TGTGCCAGCAGCTTAGGACTAGCGGGAGGGCCGGCTGGGCAGTACTTC	CASSLGLAGGPAGQYF
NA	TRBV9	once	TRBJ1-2	TGTGCCAGCAGCGTAGACCCGGAGGCCGACTATGGCTACACCTTC	CASSVDPEADYGYTF
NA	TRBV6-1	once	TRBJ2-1	TGTGCCAGCAGCCCCTTTAACAATGAGCAGTTCTTC	CASSPFNNEQFF
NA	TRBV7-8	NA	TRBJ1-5	TGTGCCAGCAGCTTATGGGGAGGGGGGTATCAGCCCCAGCATTTT	CASSLWGGGYQPQHF
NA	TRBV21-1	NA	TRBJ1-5	TGTGCCAGCAGCAAAGGTCAACAGGGTACGGGCAATCAGCCCCAGCATTTT	CASSKGQQGTGNQPQHF
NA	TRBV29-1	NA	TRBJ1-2	TGCAGCGTGGGGGGACCGGGGATGGGCGGCTACACCTTC	CSVGGPGMGGYTF
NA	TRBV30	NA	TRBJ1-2	TGTGCCTGGAGTGTACAGGTCCCGGGTGGCTACACCTTC	CAWSVQVPGGYTF
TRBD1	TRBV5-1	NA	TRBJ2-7	TGCGCCAGCAGCCTCGACAGGGTCGAGCAGTACTTC	CASSLDRVEQYF
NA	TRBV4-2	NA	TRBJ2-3	TGTGCCAGCAGCCAAGATACGGGACTCTACACAGATACGCAGTATTTT	CASSQDTGLYTDTQYF
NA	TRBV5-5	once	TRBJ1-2	TGTGCCAGCAGCTTGGCCGACGGCATTCCCATGAGGGGCTACACCTTC	CASSLADGIPMRGYTF
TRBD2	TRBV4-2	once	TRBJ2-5	TGTGCCAGCAGCCCCCAGGGGTTGCGGGGGGGCTCGGAGACCCAGTACTTC	CASSPQGLRGGSETQYF
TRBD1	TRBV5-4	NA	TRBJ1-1	TGTGCCTCCAGACAGGGCCCTAACACTGAAGCTTTCTTT	CASRQGPNTEAFF
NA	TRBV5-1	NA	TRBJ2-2	TGCGCCAGCAGCTTCGCGGGACTCGACACCGGGGAGCTGTTTTTT	CASSFAGLDTGELFF